The 16 T cell receptor beta chains given below trace back to one sample, sequenced in a study of shared T cell receptors in the human thymus (dated by TCRdb to the early 2020s). Library prep was done by the immunoSEQ multiplex PCR assay. The table comes from immuneACCESS by way of TCRdb, which keeps in-frame sequences with V and J called. Part of the clones is missing from these tables; in studies checked, under half for an unresolved V gene and the rest for unknown reasons. This sample lists about 660,000 clones; about 87% were detected once. Roughly 0.0094% of the sample is in the top ten clones. These data are also associated with another study on human thymus T cells.

Sequenced: thymocytes. These receptors all stem from a boy under two years old with a congenital heart defect. Donor details come from another sample of the same person, matched by shared clones.

CDR3 bases: TGTGCCAGCAGCTTAGATCATCGTGGGCAGTCTAACTATGGCTACACCTTC. Translated: CASSLDHRGQSNYGYTF. The chain has TRBV11-2 and TRBJ1-2; D uncertain. CDR1 and CDR2 from the germline V gene are SGHAT and FQNNGV. CDR3 size: 17 residues. The V end was cut by 0 bases, the J end by 0 bases, with 14 bases between.

The sample holds one count of this clone. J is TRBJ1-5 and V is TRBV27; no definite D call. V lost 7 bases, J lost 0 bases, and 19 bases lay in between. The length of the CDR3 is 17 residues. Germline loops: CDR1 MNHEY, CDR2 SMNVEV (reference sequence). CDR3 in DNA: TGTGCCAGCACCCCTTATTGGCAGAATGATAGCAATCAGCCCCAGCATTTT. Translation gives CASTPYWQNDSNQPQHF.

The V and J genes are TRBV12-5 and TRBJ1-2, with 8 positions matching TRBD1. CDR1 LGHNT and CDR2 FRNRAP come from the germline V gene. CDR3 length: 15 amino acids. Trimming cost V 7 bases and J 2 bases; bases outside gene matches: 9. CDR3 bases: TGTGCTAGTGCCCCTAGGACAGGGCGAAACTATGGCTACACCTTC. Translated, it gives CASAPRTGRNYGYTF. Full variable domain (rest looked up from reference TRBV12-5 and TRBJ1-2): DARVTQTPRHKVTEMGQEVTMRCQPILGHNTVFWYRQTMMQGLELLAYFRNRAPLDDSGMPKDRFSAEMPDATLATLKIQPSEPRDSAVYFCASAPRTGRNYGYTFGSGTRLTVV.

The chain combines TRBV6-1 with TRBJ2-7, with TRBD2 matching over 7 bases. The CDR3 is 16 residues long. Germline V lookup: CDR1 MNHNS, CDR2 SASEGT. The ends lost 4 bases at V and 2 bases at J; junction bases unmatched: 11. The CDR3 reads CASSGGQDGRAYEQYF. The CDR3 bases are TGTGCCAGCAGTGGCGGCCAGGATGGGAGGGCCTACGAGCAGTACTTC.

This clone was found once. The CDR3 spells CASSDVPYNEQFF. In nucleotides, the CDR3 is TGTGCCAGCAGTGACGTTCCCTACAATGAGCAGTTCTTC. The gene calls are TRBV25-1 and TRBJ2-1; D is ambiguous. Between the trimmed V and J ends, which lost 3 bases and 2 bases, there was a span of 5 bases. From germline, CDR1 is MGHDK and CDR2 SYGVNS. The CDR3 length is 13 residues.

The rearrangement joins TRBV4-3 to TRBJ2-7, with 14 bases fitting TRBD2. Germline CDR1 reads LGHNA; CDR2 reads YSLEER. V trimming: 1 base; J trimming: 1 base; junction bases outside the gene matches: 12. The CDR3 loop spans 20 amino acids. CDR3 bases: TGCGCCAGCAGCCAAGGGCCTCCGGGACTAGCGGGAGAAATGTCCTACGAGCAGTACTTC. It is translated as CASSQGPPGLAGEMSYEQYF.

This clone showed up just a few times. The chain couples TRBV4-1 to TRBJ2-1, with 8 bases fitting TRBD2. With 4 bases clipped from V and 8 bases from J, the junction kept 10 bases outside the gene matches. The CDR3 has 15 residues. Germline assignment: CDR1 MGHRA and CDR2 YSYEKL. The CDR3 region is CASSLPAGAIDEQFF. The CDR3 DNA follows: TGCGCCAGCAGCCTCCCAGCGGGAGCTATCGATGAGCAGTTCTTC.

The rearrangement joins TRBV30 to TRBJ2-1; D gene ambiguous. From germline, CDR1 is GTSNPN and CDR2 SVGIG (reference sequence). The CDR3 length is 12 residues. Trimming left V 4 bases short and J 3 bases short, with 7 bases between. The CDR3 is CAWNTDYNEQFF. CDR3 in DNA: TGTGCCTGGAATACAGACTACAATGAGCAGTTCTTC.

The chain recombines TRBV16 with TRBJ1-4; 7 bases align to TRBD1. CDR1 is KGHSY, CDR2 FQNENV, per germline. The CDR3 contains 15 residues. V lost 6 bases to trimming and J lost 8 bases; unmatched junction nucleotides: 12. For the CDR3, the DNA is TGTGCCAGCAGTCCGAAGACAGGGAAGAAGGAAAAACTGTTTTTT. Protein sequence: CASSPKTGKKEKLFF.

V usage is TRBV9 and J usage is TRBJ2-3; 9 positions match TRBD2. The CDR3 spans 14 residues. Unmatched junction bases numbered 7, after V lost 6 bases and J lost 5 bases. CDR1 is SGDLS, CDR2 YYNGEE, per germline. The CDR3 protein is CASKASGEGDTQYF. The CDR3 DNA sequence: TGTGCCAGCAAGGCTAGCGGGGAGGGAGATACGCAGTATTTT.

The chain uses TRBV28 and TRBJ1-5, with D unclear. Germline-derived CDR1 and CDR2 are MDHEN and SYDVKM. Trimming pared 3 bases from V and 7 bases from J, leaving 10 bases between. This CDR3 spans 13 amino acids. The CDR3 DNA follows: TGTGCCAGCAGTTTCGAGGGAAACCAGCCCCAGCATTTT. The encoded protein is CASSFEGNQPQHF.

J is TRBJ1-1 and V is TRBV30; the D gene is possibly TRBD1 (5 bases). V shed 8 bases and J shed 2 bases, with 12 bases lying between them. CDR1 and CDR2 (germline): GTSNPN, SVGIG (reference sequence). CDR3 length: 12 amino acids. The CDR3 DNA reads as TGTGCCGGAATTGACAGAAACACTGAAGCTTTCTTT. This encodes CAGIDRNTEAFF.

The rearrangement joins TRBV28 to TRBJ2-1, with 11 bases lining up with TRBD2. The CDR3 has 14 amino acids. J lost 12 bases, V lost 8 bases, and 12 bases had no gene match. CDR1 is MDHEN and CDR2 is SYDVKM in the germline V gene. DNA for the CDR3: TGTGCCAGCGACTGGGTTAGCGGGAGGGAGGGGCAGTTCTTC. It yields the protein CASDWVSGREGQFF.

The gene calls are TRBV5-5 and TRBJ2-3; 9 positions match TRBD2. Germline V CDR1 and CDR2: SGHKS, YYEKEE (reference sequence). This CDR3 has 18 amino acids. Trimming took 6 bases from V and 5 from J; bases not matched to a gene: 19. In nucleotides, the CDR3 is TGTGCCAGCACCACGGAGATGAGCGGGGGGACCCAAAAAGATACGCAGTATTTT. Translated, it gives CASTTEMSGGTQKDTQYF.

The chain carries TRBV7-2 and TRBJ1-1, with TRBD1 identical over 7 bases. This CDR3 comprises 16 residues. In germline, CDR1 is SGHTA, CDR2 FQGNSA. V lost 5 bases and J lost 1; bases outside the gene matches: 10. CDR3 residues: CASSNSYDRANTEAFF. In DNA form, the CDR3 reads TGTGCCAGCAGCAACTCCTACGACAGGGCGAACACTGAAGCTTTCTTT.

The chain links TRBV7-9 to TRBJ2-7; TRBD2 might be the D (5 bases). Germline values: CDR1 SEHNR, CDR2 FQNEAQ (reference sequence). The V and J ends lost 2 bases and 1 base respectively, with 12 bases between them. CDR3 size: 15 residues. CDR3 bases: TGTGCCAGCAGCTTAAGTGGGAGTCCTTCCTACGAGCAGTACTTC. Its protein is CASSLSGSPSYEQYF.